This T cell receptor (beta chain) came from a study of metastatic and nonmetastatic thyroid tumors. Across the whole study: Repertoire data that came from the blood and tumor or nodule tissue of malignant and benign thyroid patients were compared.

V was shortened by 1 base and J by 4 bases, with 5 bases between the two germline ends. The CDR3 contains 13 residues. Germline values: CDR1 SGHAT, CDR2 FQNNGV. Patients underwent thyroid surgery, and none had received any treatment before it. TCRdb re-processed the PCR reads through MiXCR. The data show about 93,000 clones, with roughly an eighth seen just once and approximately 10% held by the top ten. The table lists this clone with many counts. The specimen was blood. This receptor was taken from a female donor with papillary thyroid cancer or a benign thyroid nodule (not recorded which). Some clones in this sample may be carry-over from other donors' samples. The rearrangement links TRBV11-2 to TRBJ2-1; D is ambiguous. The CDR3 nucleotides read TGTGCCAGCAGCTTAGGCAGTTACAATGAGCAGTTCTTC. It translates to CASSLGSYNEQFF.